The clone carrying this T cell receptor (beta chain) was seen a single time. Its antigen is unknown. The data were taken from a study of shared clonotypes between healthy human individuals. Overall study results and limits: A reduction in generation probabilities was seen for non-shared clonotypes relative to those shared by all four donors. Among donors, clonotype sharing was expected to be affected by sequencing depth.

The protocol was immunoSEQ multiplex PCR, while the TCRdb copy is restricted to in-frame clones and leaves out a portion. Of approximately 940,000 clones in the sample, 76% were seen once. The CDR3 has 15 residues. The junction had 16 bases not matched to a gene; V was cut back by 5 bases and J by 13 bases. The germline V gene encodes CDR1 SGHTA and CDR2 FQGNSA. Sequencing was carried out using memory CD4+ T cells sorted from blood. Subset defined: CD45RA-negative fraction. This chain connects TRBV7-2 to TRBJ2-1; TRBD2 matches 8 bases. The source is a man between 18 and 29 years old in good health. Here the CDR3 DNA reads TGTGCCAGCAGCCCTCCTGGGGGGCGGGAGGCACCCCAGTTCTTC. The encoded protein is CASSPPGGREAPQFF.